This T cell receptor (beta chain) was identified in a study of blood T cell repertoires in COVID-19. At the level of the study: Donors in the United States, Italy and Spain gave samples during acute or convalescent COVID-19.

In the authors' methods: From reference gene primer amplification, estimates of nucleated cell counts were derived. Profiled with immunoSEQ multiplex PCR; TCRdb holds only in-frame clones, not every one. V and J calls and clone size are copied from that table; D and trimming were computed from the DNA. The table lists 85,000 to 100,000 clones, approximately 90% of them singletons. Sequenced input: peripheral blood. The sequence was collected from a man in his sixties with acute or convalescent COVID-19.

This chain's CDR3 is CASSGQSNLAEAFF. DNA for the CDR3: TGTGCCAGCAGCGGACAGAGCAATTTGGCTGAAGCTTTCTTT. The chain recombines TRBV2 with TRBJ1-1; perhaps TRBD1 as D (6 bases). The CDR3 spans 14 residues. Germline V lookup: CDR1 SNHLY, CDR2 FYNNEI. The V end lost 6 bases, the J end lost 6 bases, and 17 bases lay between the germline ends.